This TCR beta chain was captured in a study of blood T cell repertoires in COVID-19. Study-level background: The United States, Italy and Spain provided the acute and convalescent COVID-19 samples.

This clone was seen once. In the original processing: Amplification with reference gene primers provided the estimates of nucleated cell counts. Only in-frame clones appear in the TCRdb table, and some are missing; sequencing was by immunoSEQ multiplex PCR. The V and J calls and clone size come from that table; D and trimming were worked out from the DNA. Here the sample spans 150,000 to 200,000 clones, roughly 89% being singletons. V was clipped by 4 bases and J by 0 bases, with 11 bases between them. The CDR3 runs to 15 residues. The germline gives CDR1 SGHTA, CDR2 FQGTGA. The gene calls are TRBV7-3 and TRBJ2-3; D unresolved. The sample consisted of peripheral blood. This TCR derives from a woman in her late teens or twenties who had recovered from COVID-19. CDR3 DNA: TGTGCCAGCAGCTCAACAACATCTAGCACAGATACGCAGTATTTT. Translating it yields CASSSTTSSTDTQYF.